This TCR beta chain was sequenced during a study of cytomegalovirus exposure and HLA in healthy donors. Study results and limitations: Being productive about 87% or about 30% of the time was typical of most TCR beta V segments in an earlier analysis. A later examination showed that TCR association rates differed by HLA locus, with DRB1 most and HLA-C fewest. The analysis excluded some indistinguishable V segments, including TRBV6-2 and TRBV6-3.

The CDR3 length is 15 residues. J gave up 4 bases and V 6 bases, and 7 bases lay outside the gene matches. Germline V lookup: CDR1 MDHEN, CDR2 SYDVKM. The PCR ran on 60 Vbeta and 13 Jbeta primers. The protocol was immunoSEQ multiplex PCR, while the TCRdb copy is restricted to in-frame clones and leaves out a portion. The sample contains 90,000 to 120,000 clones, approximately 80% of which appear only once. Concerning this clone itself: The antigen is not known.

The rearrangement uses TRBV28 and TRBJ2-1; TRBD1 aligns across 9 bases. The source material was PBMCs. The TCR originated in a middle-aged woman in good health and CMV-seronegative. CDR3 sequence reads: CASRIPGQGYNEQFF. CDR3 sequence (DNA): TGTGCCAGCAGGATACCGGGACAGGGATACAATGAGCAGTTCTTC.